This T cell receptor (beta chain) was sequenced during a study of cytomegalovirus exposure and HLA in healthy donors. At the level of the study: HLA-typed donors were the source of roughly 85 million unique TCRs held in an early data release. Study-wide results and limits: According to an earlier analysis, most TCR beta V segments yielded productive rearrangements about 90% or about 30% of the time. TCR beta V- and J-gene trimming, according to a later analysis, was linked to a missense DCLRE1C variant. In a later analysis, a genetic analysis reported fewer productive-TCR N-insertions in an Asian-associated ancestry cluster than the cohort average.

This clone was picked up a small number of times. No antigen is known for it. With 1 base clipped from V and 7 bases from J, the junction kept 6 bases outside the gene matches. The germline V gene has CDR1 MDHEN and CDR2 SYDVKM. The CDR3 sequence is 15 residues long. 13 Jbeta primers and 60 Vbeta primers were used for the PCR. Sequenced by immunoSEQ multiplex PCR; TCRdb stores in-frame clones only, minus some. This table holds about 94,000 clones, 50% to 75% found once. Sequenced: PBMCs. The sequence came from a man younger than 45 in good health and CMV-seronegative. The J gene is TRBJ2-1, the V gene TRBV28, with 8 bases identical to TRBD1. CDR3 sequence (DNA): TGTGCCAGCAGTTTATTCCCTCGACAGGGGAATGAGCAGTTCTTC. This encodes CASSLFPRQGNEQFF. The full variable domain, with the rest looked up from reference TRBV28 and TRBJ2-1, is DVKVTQSSRYLVKRTGEKVFLECVQDMDHENMFWYRQDPGLGLRLIYFSYDVKMKEKGDIPEGYSVSREKKERFSLILESASTNQTSMYLCASSLFPRQGNEQFFGPGTRLTVL.